This is a list of T cell receptor beta chains from one sample in a study of OX40 agonist ivuxolimab in advanced cancers. Clones were sequenced by immunoSEQ multiplex PCR, and TCRdb holds only the in-frame ones, with some missing. The repertoire holds over 85,000 clones, roughly four fifths seen once, with almost 1.5% in the top ten. The sequences come from CD4+ or CD8+ T cells sorted from blood, collected in a trial of the OX40 agonist ivuxolimab. Receptors originate from an adult with an advanced solid tumor such as melanoma, head and neck, liver or kidney cancer. Both conserved end residues are part of each CDR3. D genes are given only for firm matches. A row's size may be missing; if present it is once, few, many or a size class.

TRBV30	TRBJ1-4	-	-	TGTGCCTGGACCCCCGGCTGGACCTCAACAAGGCTGTTTTTT	CAWTPGWTSTRLFF
TRBV7-2	TRBJ2-7	-	-	TGTGCCAGCAGGGAGGAGACTAGGAAGAACGAGCAGTACTTC	CASREETRKNEQYF
TRBV4-2	TRBJ2-7	TRBD2	-	TGTGCCAGCAGCCAGACAAGGGACTACTACGAGCAGTACTTC	CASSQTRDYYEQYF
TRBV10-2	TRBJ2-7	TRBD2	-	TGCGCCAGCAGTGATGACGGGAGGGCCTCCTACGAGCAGTACTTC	CASSDDGRASYEQYF
TRBV10-3	TRBJ1-6	TRBD1	-	TGTGCCATCAGTGATCGCGACAGGGGCCGGTCGGAATATAATTCACCCCTCCACTTT	CAISDRDRGRSEYNSPLHF
TRBV29-1	TRBJ2-1	TRBD2	-	TGCAGCGTTGCGGCTAGCGGGAGGACCTACAATGAGCAGTTCTTC	CSVAASGRTYNEQFF
TRBV27	TRBJ2-7	TRBD2	once	TGTGCCAGCAGGGAAGCGGGAGGGACCTACGAGCAGTACTTC	CASREAGGTYEQYF
TRBV4-2	TRBJ1-1	-	-	TGTGCCAGCAGCCAAGTTGGGAGGGAAAACACTGAAGCTTTCTTT	CASSQVGRENTEAFF
TRBV30	TRBJ1-1	-	-	TGTGCCTGGAACCACCTTGCGGGGGCCCAAGCTTTCTTT	CAWNHLAGAQAFF
TRBV29-1	TRBJ2-5	TRBD2	-	TGCAGCGTTTTCGGACTAGCGGGAGTACAAGAGACCCAGTACTTC	CSVFGLAGVQETQYF
TRBV6-1	TRBJ2-5	-	-	TGTGCCAGCAGAAGACAAGTTTCGGAGACCCAGTACTTC	CASRRQVSETQYF
TRBV10-3	TRBJ1-5	-	-	TGTGCCATCAGTGAGATATCGGGACGCGATCAGCCCCAGCATTTT	CAISEISGRDQPQHF
TRBV5-8	TRBJ1-2	-	once	TGTGCCAGCAGCTTGGTTAGCCTTTTTAGGCAATATGGCTACACCTTC	CASSLVSLFRQYGYTF
TRBV27	TRBJ1-2	TRBD1	-	TGTGCCAGCAGTTCACGACAGGGGGCGAGTGGCTACACCTTC	CASSSRQGASGYTF
TRBV6-6	TRBJ1-4	TRBD1	-	TGTGCCAGCCTTAGGGGGCGAAACCGACTGTTTTTT	CASLRGRNRLFF
TRBV7-2	TRBJ1-1	-	-	TGTGCCAGCAGCTTGGACGTAAGGAACACTGAAGCTTTCTTT	CASSLDVRNTEAFF
TRBV6-5	TRBJ2-7	-	-	TGTGCCAGCAGCCCTGGGACGGAATACGAGCAGTACTTC	CASSPGTEYEQYF
TRBV15	TRBJ1-1	-	-	TGTGCCACCAGCAGGGAGCCCCGGGTGAACACTGAAGCTTTCTTT	CATSREPRVNTEAFF
TRBV7-2	TRBJ2-4	-	-	TGTGCCAGTCATCCGGGGCACAGTCGGAGGCCCAAAAACATTCAGTACTTC	CASHPGHSRRPKNIQYF
TRBV7-2	TRBJ1-4	-	-	TGTGCCAGTAGCTTAATATTGGCAACTAATGAAAAACTGTTTTTT	CASSLILATNEKLFF
TRBV27	TRBJ1-5	TRBD1	-	TGTGCCAGCAGCCGAGGGGGCTCGAGTCAGCCCCAGCATTTT	CASSRGGSSQPQHF
TRBV5-4	TRBJ2-5	TRBD2	-	TGTGCCAGCAGCTTGGATTCGACTAGCCTTGAGACCCAGTACTTC	CASSLDSTSLETQYF
TRBV30	TRBJ2-2	-	-	TGTGCCTGGACGAGGACAGACCTAACCGGGGAGCTGTTTTTT	CAWTRTDLTGELFF
TRBV7-2	TRBJ2-1	TRBD1	-	TGTGCCAGCACCCCATCAACGGGCAGGGGGCCCCATGAGCAGTTCTTC	CASTPSTGRGPHEQFF
TRBV5-1	TRBJ2-7	-	-	TGCGCCAGCAGCCTTTTGGTCAGTGGCGAGCAGTACTTC	CASSLLVSGEQYF
TRBV28	TRBJ2-4	-	few	TGTGCCAGCAGTTTGGGCGGACGGCTAGCCAAAAACATTCAGTACTTC	CASSLGGRLAKNIQYF
TRBV5-1	TRBJ2-3	TRBD1	-	TGCGCCAGCAGCCTGGACAGGGCGACAGATACGCAGTATTTT	CASSLDRATDTQYF
TRBV19	TRBJ1-2	-	-	TGTGCCAGTTTAGACCCGGTCGGCTATGGCTACACCTTC	CASLDPVGYGYTF
TRBV28	TRBJ2-2	-	-	TGTGCCAGCAGTTTAGGTCTGGGGCCGAACACCGGGGAGCTGTTTTTT	CASSLGLGPNTGELFF
TRBV7-3	TRBJ2-1	TRBD2	-	TGTGCCAGCGGTACTAGCGGAGGAACATACAATGAGCAGTTCTTC	CASGTSGGTYNEQFF
TRBV6-5	TRBJ2-7	-	-	TGTGCCAGCAGTTACTCGAGTGTGAGCTCCTACGAGCAGTACTTC	CASSYSSVSSYEQYF